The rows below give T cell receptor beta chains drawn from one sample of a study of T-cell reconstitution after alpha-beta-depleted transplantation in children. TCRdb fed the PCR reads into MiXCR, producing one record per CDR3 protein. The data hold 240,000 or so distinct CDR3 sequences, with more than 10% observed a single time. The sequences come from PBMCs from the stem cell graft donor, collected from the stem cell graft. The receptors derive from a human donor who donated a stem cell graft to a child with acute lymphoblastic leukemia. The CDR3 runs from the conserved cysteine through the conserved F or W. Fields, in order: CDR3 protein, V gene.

CASRPSGGEKLFF	TRBV9
CASTIGRDTGELFF	TRBV6-5
CASSWQGGLDGYTF	TRBV5-5
CASKPANGPGDEQFF	TRBV6-1
CASVGQGKNQPQHF	TRBV12-3/TRBV12-4
CASSQRATRDYTF	TRBV4-3
CASSQVSGLVETQYF	TRBV4-3
CASSLARVIAGGSSYNEQFF	TRBV5-1
CASSHSGQGHGEQYF	TRBV3-1
CASWTGRNEKLFF	TRBV10-3
CASSQLLATSGANVLTF	TRBV4-3
CASSDTSTSSTDTQYF	TRBV7-9
CASSSRRRTDTQYF	TRBV7-2
CASSASSGGASLETQYF	TRBV7-2
CASSYQPQPQHF	TRBV12-3/TRBV12-4
CASSLGTAGANEKLFF	TRBV7-9
CASSLGYGYTF	TRBV12-3/TRBV12-4
CASSEARQETQYF	TRBV6-1
CASSQVFPTNEKLFF	TRBV4-3
CASSPNNPGTGRYEQYF	TRBV11-2
CASSPAPTSEVTGELFF	TRBV5-1
CASSWGHQETQYF	TRBV6-5
CASSFLRSPIGYTF	TRBV5-5
CASSFAGGFGQPQHF	TRBV28
CASSYSEQGDEQYF	TRBV6-2/TRBV6-3
CASSVAPGNEQFF	TRBV9
CASSLRQGGHDQYF	TRBV5-1
CASSPPGPMNTEAFF	TRBV12-3/TRBV12-4
CASSLGLGGGETQYF	TRBV7-2
CATSDQGLNEQFF	TRBV24-1
CSASLRAGGANVLTF	TRBV20-1
CASSQSEAGAYEQYF	TRBV23-1
CASRSGAVISNQPQHF	TRBV12-3/TRBV12-4
CASSPTIAGGPDTQYF	TRBV27
CASRGGNTIYF	TRBV6-6
CASSFQAPTGVNEQFF	TRBV5-1
CASSERTGSNQPQHF	TRBV2
CASSLRQTNTIYF	TRBV12-3/TRBV12-4
CASSWGYRAGSQYF	TRBV12-3/TRBV12-4
CASSYGGSSPLHF	TRBV6-6
CASSSQQGATGELFF	TRBV7-9
CASSLAGNGYTF	TRBV27
CASSQDSFGWGTQYF	TRBV4-3
CASSDSRGTEAFF	TRBV6-4